This entry lists 21 T cell receptor beta chains sequenced from one sample in a study of breast tumors, draining lymph nodes, adjacent tissues. From the multiplex PCR reads, TCRdb called clonotypes with MiXCR, one entry per CDR3 protein. This sample has tens of thousands of distinct CDR3 sequences, with approximately 45% found just once. Material for sequencing was breast tumor tissue. The receptors originated from a female donor with breast cancer. Some clones in this sample may be carry-over from other donors' samples.

To note about this clonotype: This may be a read error, as it is one base from a much larger clone. The conserved closing phenylalanine or tryptophan is absent in this CDR3, likely reflecting a read error. This chain connects TRBV7-2 to TRBJ1-2, with TRBD1 matching over 7 bases. Germline values: CDR1 SGHTA, CDR2 FQGNSA. CDR3 length equals 14 residues. V shed 1 base and J 4 bases; nucleotides not matched to a gene: 3. The CDR3 reads CASSLDPGGYGYTL. The DNA of the CDR3 is TGTGCCAGCAGCTTAGATCCAGGGGGCTATGGCTACACCCTC.

Notes on this clonotype: Germline is not matched at one junction end, which may reflect a read error. This chain links TRBV9 with TRBJ2-3; 11 nucleotides line up with TRBD2. Germline V CDR1 and CDR2: SGDLS, YYNGEE. The CDR3 has 16 residues. This CDR3 is CASSGGTSGLTGTRSF. The DNA for the CDR3 is TGTGCCAGCAGCGGTGGGACTAGCGGTTTAACAGGTACGCGGTCTTTT.

This chain links TRBV7-3 with TRBJ2-7, with TRBD2 matching over 11 bases. Losses at the gene ends were 0 bases for V and 2 bases for J; bases not matched to a gene: 12. The CDR3 consists of 19 residues. CDR1 is SGHTA, CDR2 FQGTGA, per germline. The CDR3 here is CASSLTSGRATGTTYEQYF. The CDR3 DNA reads TGTGCCAGCAGCTTAACTAGCGGGAGGGCCACCGGGACAACCTACGAGCAGTACTTC.

This clonotype was picked up many times. This chain links TRBV7-3 with TRBJ2-2; weak D call: TRBD2 (5 bases). Between the trimmed V and J ends, which lost 7 bases and 8 bases, there was a span of 11 bases. Germline V lookup: CDR1 SGHTA, CDR2 FQGTGA. The CDR3 has 12 amino acids. The CDR3 DNA reads TGTGCCAGCAACCGGGGAACTGGGGAGCTGTTTTTT. Its translation: CASNRGTGELFF.

DNA for the CDR3: TGTGCCAGCAGTGAAATGAGTGGGACTAGCGGGAGAGGTATCAATGAGCAGTTCTTC. Translated, it gives CASSEMSGTSGRGINEQFF. The chain couples TRBV6-1 to TRBJ2-1; the match to TRBD2 covers 14 bases. The CDR3 extends over 19 amino acids. With 2 bases clipped from V and 6 bases from J, the junction kept 12 bases outside the gene matches. Germline CDR1 MNHNS, CDR2 SASEGT.

The chain recombines TRBV5-1 with TRBJ2-1, with 10 bases aligning to TRBD2. CDR3 length equals 15 residues. The trim removed 6 bases at V and 12 bases at J, leaving 15 bases unmatched. The germline CDR1 and CDR2 sequences are SGHRS and YFSETQ. The CDR3 protein is CASKIAGGGPDTQFF. CDR3 coding DNA: TGCGCCAGCAAAATAGCGGGGGGCGGGCCAGATACGCAGTTCTTC.

A word on this clonotype: The CDR3 ends on some other residue instead of the conserved phenylalanine or tryptophan, so this is likely a read error. The gene calls are TRBV7-2 and TRBJ1-5; 8 bases agree with TRBD1. V shed 4 bases, J shed 2 bases, and the junction held 19 bases outside the gene matches. Germline CDR1 reads SGHTA; CDR2 reads FQGNSA. The CDR3 is 20 amino acids. CDR3 sequence (DNA): TGTGCCAGCAGCTCCGCAGAAACCCGGGACAGGCGGGGAGGCAATCAGCCCCAGCATCTT. This translates into CASSSAETRDRRGGNQPQHL.

This clonotype was counted only a few times. The chain recombines TRBV20-1 with TRBJ1-1; D gene ambiguous. Germline CDR1 reads DFQATT; CDR2 reads SNEGSKA (reference sequence). The CDR3 runs 13 residues. Trimming stripped 0 bases from V and 1 base from J, with 6 bases between. Written as DNA, the CDR3 is TGCAGTGCTAGAGATTCAGGGAACACTGAAGCTTTCTTT. Its translation: CSARDSGNTEAFF.

This clonotype was picked up many times. This rearrangement joins TRBV13 to TRBJ2-1, with D uncertain. Germline loops: CDR1 PRHDT, CDR2 FYEKMQ (reference sequence). The V end was cut by 3 bases, the J end by 8 bases, with 8 bases between. The CDR3 contains 12 residues. This CDR3 is CASSFTHHEQFF. The CDR3 DNA follows: TGTGCCAGCAGCTTTACTCATCATGAGCAGTTCTTC.

In this sample, this clonotype turned up many times. V usage is TRBV14 and J usage is TRBJ1-2; D is unresolved. CDR1 is SGHDN and CDR2 is FVKESK in the germline V gene. This CDR3 spans 14 amino acids. Deletions cut 0 bases from V and 8 bases from J, with 13 bases between. The CDR3 coding sequence is TGTGCCAGCAGCCAAGATCCCAGTCGACGAGGCTACACCTTC. Encoded protein: CASSQDPSRRGYTF.

The V and J genes are TRBV10-1 and TRBJ2-1; 14 nucleotides agree with TRBD2. Trimming removed 3 bases from V and 3 bases from J; junction bases left unmatched: 1. There are 16 residues in the CDR3. The germline V gene encodes CDR1 WNHNN and CDR2 SYGVQD (reference sequence). CDR3 sequence reads: CASSDGTSGSYNEQFF. Written as DNA, the CDR3 is TGCGCCAGCAGTGACGGGACTAGCGGGAGCTACAATGAGCAGTTCTTC.

This sequence joins TRBV7-9 and TRBJ2-7; 8 bases match TRBD2. From germline, CDR1 is SEHNR and CDR2 FQNEAQ (reference sequence). Trimming took 8 bases from V and 7 from J; bases not matched to a gene: 13. The CDR3 is 14 residues long. The CDR3 loop reads CASRHSGGGGEQYF. In DNA form, the CDR3 reads TGTGCCAGCCGGCACTCCGGGGGGGGTGGGGAGCAGTACTTC.

This clonotype showed up many times. An end of the junction differs from the germline gene, which may be a read error. The CDR3 coding sequence is TGTGCCAGCAGTCACTCGAGGGACCCCTCTTACGAGCAGTACTTC. Amino acid sequence: CASSHSRDPSYEQYF. This chain joins TRBV6-5 and TRBJ2-7, with D perhaps matching TRBD1 or TRBD2 (5 bases each). CDR3 length: 15 amino acids. Looked up from germline, CDR1 is MNHEY and CDR2 is SVGAGI.

CDR3 sequence: CASSPGQGANYGYTF. CDR3 in DNA: TGTGCCAGCAGCCCGGGACAGGGGGCTAACTATGGCTACACCTTC. The V gene is TRBV7-8, the J gene TRBJ1-2; 11 nucleotides line up with TRBD1. Trimming cost V 5 bases and J 0 bases; bases outside gene matches: 2. The CDR3 is 15 residues long. Germline loops: CDR1 SGHVS, CDR2 FQNEAQ. Filled out from reference TRBV7-8 and TRBJ1-2, the complete variable domain reads GAGVSQSPRYKVAKRGQDVALRCDPISGHVSLFWYQQALGQGPEFLTYFQNEAQLDKSGLPSDRFFAERPEGSVSTLKIQRTQQEDSAVYLCASSPGQGANYGYTFGSGTRLTVV.

V and J are TRBV10-3 and TRBJ1-2; 9 bases line up with TRBD1. Per germline, CDR1 ENHRY and CDR2 SYGVKD. V shed 6 bases, J shed 4 bases, and the junction held 0 bases outside the gene matches. The CDR3 contains 12 residues. CDR3 in DNA: TGTGCCATCAGGACAGGGGGCTATGGCTACACCTTC. It is translated as CAIRTGGYGYTF.

The chain joins TRBV5-1 to TRBJ2-7, with 9 bases lining up with TRBD2. CDR3 length equals 16 residues. After removal of 4 bases from V and 0 bases from J, the junction contained 8 bases not matched to a gene. Germline assignment: CDR1 SGHRS and CDR2 YFSETQ. In nucleotides, the CDR3 is TGCGCCAGCAGCCACCTGGCGGGAGGGCCCTCCTACGAGCAGTACTTC. Translating it yields CASSHLAGGPSYEQYF.

This clonotype was seen ten or more times. V and J are TRBV7-2 and TRBJ1-4; D is unclear. V was clipped by 7 bases and J by 8 bases, with 11 bases between them. Germline V gives CDR1 SGHTA, CDR2 FQGNSA. The CDR3 is 12 residues long. DNA of the CDR3: TGTGCCAGCAACAAGCCCGGCGAAAAACTGTTTTTT. Residues: CASNKPGEKLFF.

For this clonotype: A much larger clone differs from this one at a single base, so this may be a read error. This chain links TRBV12-3 or TRBV12-4 with TRBJ2-5, with D possibly matching TRBD1 (5 bases). The CDR3 extends over 13 amino acids. The V and J ends lost 7 bases and 7 bases respectively, with 16 bases between them. The CDR3 loop is CASTHQVGATQYF. CDR3 coding DNA: TGTGCCAGCACCCACCAGGTAGGGGCGACCCAGTACTTC.

The V gene is TRBV5-6, the J gene TRBJ1-1, with D unresolved. The CDR3 spans 15 residues. CDR1 is SGHDT and CDR2 is YYEEEE in the germline V gene. Trimming removed 1 base at V and 2 bases at J, with 12 bases between. The CDR3 loop is CASSLMRDFNTEAFF. DNA for the CDR3: TGTGCCAGCAGCTTGATGAGGGATTTTAACACTGAAGCTTTCTTT.

The V gene is TRBV20-1, the J gene TRBJ1-2; 10 bases map to TRBD1. Germline V gene sequence: CDR1 DFQATT, CDR2 SNEGSKA (reference sequence). The CDR3 spans 14 residues. V shed 2 bases, J shed 5 bases, and the junction held 5 bases outside the gene matches. Written as DNA, the CDR3 is TGCAGTGCTAGACGGGACAGGGGCCGGTATGGCTACACCTTC. Protein product: CSARRDRGRYGYTF.

By share of the sample, this clonotype is medium-sized. The chain employs TRBV18 and TRBJ2-7; TRBD2 aligns across 13 bases. This CDR3 region has 14 residues. Germline CDR1 and CDR2: KGHSH and LQKENI. V lost 6 bases and J lost 4; bases outside the gene matches: 3. The chain's CDR3 is CASSETSGGYEQYF. DNA for the CDR3: TGTGCCAGCTCGGAGACTAGCGGGGGGTACGAGCAGTACTTC.